Sequencing of this TCR beta chain was carried out in a study of blood T cell repertoires in COVID-19. The ends were cut back, 5 bases at V and 3 bases at J, with 19 bases in the middle. The germline gives CDR1 SEHNR, CDR2 FQNEAQ (reference sequence). This CDR3 is built from 16 residues. Sequencing used immunoSEQ multiplex PCR; TCRdb keeps in-frame clones, though not all of them. The data show under 300,000 clones, with around four fifths seen just once and about 4% held by the top ten. The sequenced sample consisted of peripheral blood. The chain combines TRBV7-9 with TRBJ2-5, with D perhaps matching TRBD1 (6 bases). The TCR sequence derives from a woman aged 40 to 49 with active or convalescent COVID-19. CDR3 loop: CASSHPWGRGEETQYF. DNA for the CDR3: TGTGCCAGCAGCCACCCCTGGGGGCGAGGGGAAGAGACCCAGTACTTC.